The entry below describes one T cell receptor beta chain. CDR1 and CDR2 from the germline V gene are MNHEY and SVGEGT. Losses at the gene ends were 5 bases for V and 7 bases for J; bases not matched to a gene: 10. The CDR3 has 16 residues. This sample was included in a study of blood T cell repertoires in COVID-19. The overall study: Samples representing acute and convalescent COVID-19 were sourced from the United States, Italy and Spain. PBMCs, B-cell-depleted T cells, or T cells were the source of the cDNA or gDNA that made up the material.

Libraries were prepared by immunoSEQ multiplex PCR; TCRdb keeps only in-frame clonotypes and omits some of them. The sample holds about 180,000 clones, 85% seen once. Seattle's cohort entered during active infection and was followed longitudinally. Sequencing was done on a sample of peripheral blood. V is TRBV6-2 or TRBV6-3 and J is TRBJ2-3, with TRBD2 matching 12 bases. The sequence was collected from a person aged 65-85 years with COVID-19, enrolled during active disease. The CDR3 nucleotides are TGTGCCAGCAGTCCCCTGACTAGCGGGAGATTGAATACGCAGTATTTT. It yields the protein CASSPLTSGRLNTQYF.